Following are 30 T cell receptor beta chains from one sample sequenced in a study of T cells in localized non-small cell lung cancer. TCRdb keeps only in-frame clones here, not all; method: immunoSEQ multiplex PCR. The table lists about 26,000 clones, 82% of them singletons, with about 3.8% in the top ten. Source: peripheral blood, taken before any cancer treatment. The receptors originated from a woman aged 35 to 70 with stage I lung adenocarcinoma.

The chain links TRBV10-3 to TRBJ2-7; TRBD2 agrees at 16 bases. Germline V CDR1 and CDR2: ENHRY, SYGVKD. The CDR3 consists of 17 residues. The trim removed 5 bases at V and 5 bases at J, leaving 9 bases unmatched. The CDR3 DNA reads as TGTGCCATCAGTCGGGCGGGACTAGCGGGGGGGCTTGACGAGCAGTACTTC. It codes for CAISRAGLAGGLDEQYF.

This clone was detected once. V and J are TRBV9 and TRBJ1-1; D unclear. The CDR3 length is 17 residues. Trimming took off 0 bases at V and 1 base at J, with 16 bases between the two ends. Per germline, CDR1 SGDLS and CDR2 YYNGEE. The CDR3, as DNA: TGTGCCAGCAGCGTAGGGCCCCAACTGACTGGGAACACTGAAGCTTTCTTT. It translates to CASSVGPQLTGNTEAFF.

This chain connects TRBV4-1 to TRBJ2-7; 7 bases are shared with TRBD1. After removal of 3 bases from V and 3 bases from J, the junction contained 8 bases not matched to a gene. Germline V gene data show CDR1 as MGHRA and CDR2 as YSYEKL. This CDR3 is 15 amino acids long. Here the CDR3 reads CASSHMTGPIYEQYF. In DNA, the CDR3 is TGCGCCAGCAGCCACATGACAGGGCCCATCTACGAGCAGTACTTC.

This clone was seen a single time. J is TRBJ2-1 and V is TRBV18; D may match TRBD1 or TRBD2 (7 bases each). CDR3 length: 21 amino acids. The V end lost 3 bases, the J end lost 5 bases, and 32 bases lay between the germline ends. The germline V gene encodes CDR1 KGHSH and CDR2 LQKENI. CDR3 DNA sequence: TGTGCCAGCTCACCTCCGAGGGGGCCCACTAGCGCCGCTCTCCGGGACAATGAGCAGTTCTTC. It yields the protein CASSPPRGPTSAALRDNEQFF.

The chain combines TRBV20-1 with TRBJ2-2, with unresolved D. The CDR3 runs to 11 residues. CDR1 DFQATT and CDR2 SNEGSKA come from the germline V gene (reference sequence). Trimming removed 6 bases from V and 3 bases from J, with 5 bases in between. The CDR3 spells CSARDTGELFF. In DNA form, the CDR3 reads TGCAGTGCCCGGGACACCGGGGAGCTGTTTTTT.

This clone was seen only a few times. DNA for the CDR3: TGTGCCAGCAGCTTAGTCGGACAGGGTCCCTCTGGGGCCAACGTCCTGACTTTC. This encodes CASSLVGQGPSGANVLTF. The rearrangement uses TRBV7-9 and TRBJ2-6, with 8 bases matching TRBD1. CDR3 length: 18 amino acids. J gave up 0 bases and V 1 base, and 5 bases lay outside the gene matches. Germline CDR1 SEHNR, CDR2 FQNEAQ (reference sequence).

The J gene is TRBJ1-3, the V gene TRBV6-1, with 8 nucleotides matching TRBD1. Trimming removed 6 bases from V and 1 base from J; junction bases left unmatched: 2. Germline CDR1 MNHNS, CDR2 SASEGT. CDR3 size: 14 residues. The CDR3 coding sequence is TGTGCCAGCAGCCGGACAGGGTCTGGAAACACCATATATTTT. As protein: CASSRTGSGNTIYF.

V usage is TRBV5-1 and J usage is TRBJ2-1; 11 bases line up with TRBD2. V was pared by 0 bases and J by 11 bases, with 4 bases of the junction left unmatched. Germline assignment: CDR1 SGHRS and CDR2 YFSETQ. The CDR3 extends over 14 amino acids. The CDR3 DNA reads TGCGCCAGCAGCTTGGCCGGGACTAGCGGAAAGCAGTTCTTC. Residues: CASSLAGTSGKQFF.

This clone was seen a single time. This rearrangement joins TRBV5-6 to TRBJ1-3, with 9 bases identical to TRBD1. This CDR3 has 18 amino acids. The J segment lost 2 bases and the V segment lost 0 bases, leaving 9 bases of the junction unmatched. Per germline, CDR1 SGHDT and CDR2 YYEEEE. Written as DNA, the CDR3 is TGTGCCAGCAGCTTGGGCGGGACAGGGTTCGCAACTGGAAACACCATATATTTT. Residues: CASSLGGTGFATGNTIYF.

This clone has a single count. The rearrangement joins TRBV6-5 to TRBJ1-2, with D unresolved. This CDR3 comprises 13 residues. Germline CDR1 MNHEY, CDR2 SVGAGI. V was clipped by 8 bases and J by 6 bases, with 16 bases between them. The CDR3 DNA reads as TGTGCCAGCCAAGAGAAGGGCGTCGATGGCTACACCTTC. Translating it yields CASQEKGVDGYTF.

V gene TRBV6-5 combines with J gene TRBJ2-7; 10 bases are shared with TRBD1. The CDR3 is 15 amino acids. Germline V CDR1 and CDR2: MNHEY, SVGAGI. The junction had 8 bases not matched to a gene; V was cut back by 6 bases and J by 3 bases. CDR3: CASRNPGQGRYEQYF. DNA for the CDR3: TGTGCCAGCAGAAACCCGGGACAGGGGCGCTACGAGCAGTACTTC.

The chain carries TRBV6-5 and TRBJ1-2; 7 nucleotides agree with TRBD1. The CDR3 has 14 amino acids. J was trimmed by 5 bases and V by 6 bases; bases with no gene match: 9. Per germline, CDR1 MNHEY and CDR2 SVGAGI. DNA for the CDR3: TGTGCCAGCAGCCATGCTCGGGACAGTTATGGCTACACCTTC. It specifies CASSHARDSYGYTF.

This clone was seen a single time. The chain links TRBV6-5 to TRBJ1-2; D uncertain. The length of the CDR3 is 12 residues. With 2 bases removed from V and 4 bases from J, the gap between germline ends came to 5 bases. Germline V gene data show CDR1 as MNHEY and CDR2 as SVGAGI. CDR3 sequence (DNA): TGTGCCAGCAGTTACGGGATCTATGGCTACACCTTC. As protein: CASSYGIYGYTF.

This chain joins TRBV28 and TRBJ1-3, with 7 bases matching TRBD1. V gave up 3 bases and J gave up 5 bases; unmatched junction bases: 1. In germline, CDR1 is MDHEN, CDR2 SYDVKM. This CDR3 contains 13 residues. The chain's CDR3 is CASSFRGRNTIYF. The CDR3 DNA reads TGTGCCAGCAGTTTCAGGGGGAGAAACACCATATATTTT. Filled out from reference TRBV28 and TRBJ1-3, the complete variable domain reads DVKVTQSSRYLVKRTGEKVFLECVQDMDHENMFWYRQDPGLGLRLIYFSYDVKMKEKGDIPEGYSVSREKKERFSLILESASTNQTSMYLCASSFRGRNTIYFGEGSWLTVV.

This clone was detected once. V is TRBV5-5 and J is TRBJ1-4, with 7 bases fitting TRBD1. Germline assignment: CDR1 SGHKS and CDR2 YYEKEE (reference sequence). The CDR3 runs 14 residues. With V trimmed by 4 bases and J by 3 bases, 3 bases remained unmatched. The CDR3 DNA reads TGTGCCAGCAGCCCTCAGGGGGCTAATGAAAAACTGTTTTTT. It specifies CASSPQGANEKLFF.

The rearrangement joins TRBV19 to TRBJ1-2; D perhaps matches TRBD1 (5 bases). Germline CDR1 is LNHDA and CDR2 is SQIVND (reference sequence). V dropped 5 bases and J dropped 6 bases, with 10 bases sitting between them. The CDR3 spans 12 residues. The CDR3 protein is CASSAREDGYTF. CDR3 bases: TGTGCCAGTAGTGCCAGGGAAGATGGCTACACCTTC.

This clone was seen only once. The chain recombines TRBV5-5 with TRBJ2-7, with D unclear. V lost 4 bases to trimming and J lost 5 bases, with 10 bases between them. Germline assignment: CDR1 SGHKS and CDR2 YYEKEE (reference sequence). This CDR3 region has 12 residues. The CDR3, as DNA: TGTGCCAGCAGCCAGCTGGTGGACGAGCAGTACTTC. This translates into CASSQLVDEQYF.

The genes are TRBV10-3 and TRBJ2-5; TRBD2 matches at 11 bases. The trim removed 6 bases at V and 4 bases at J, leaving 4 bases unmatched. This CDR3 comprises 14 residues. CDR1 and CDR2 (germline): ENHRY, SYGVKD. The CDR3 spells CAIRPGLAAETQYF. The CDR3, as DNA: TGTGCCATCAGACCGGGACTAGCGGCAGAGACCCAGTACTTC.

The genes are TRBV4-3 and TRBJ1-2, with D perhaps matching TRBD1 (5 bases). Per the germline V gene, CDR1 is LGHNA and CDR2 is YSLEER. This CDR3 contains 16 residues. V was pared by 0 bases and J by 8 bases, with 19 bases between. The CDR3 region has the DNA TGCGCCAGCAGCCAAGATTATGGGACGGCCGGGAAAGGCTACACCTTC. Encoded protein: CASSQDYGTAGKGYTF.

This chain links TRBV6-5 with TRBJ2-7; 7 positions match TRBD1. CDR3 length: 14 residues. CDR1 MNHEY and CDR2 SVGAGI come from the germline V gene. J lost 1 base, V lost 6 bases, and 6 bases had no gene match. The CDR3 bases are TGTGCCAGCAGCCCGACAGGGAAGTCCTACGAGCAGTACTTC. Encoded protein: CASSPTGKSYEQYF.

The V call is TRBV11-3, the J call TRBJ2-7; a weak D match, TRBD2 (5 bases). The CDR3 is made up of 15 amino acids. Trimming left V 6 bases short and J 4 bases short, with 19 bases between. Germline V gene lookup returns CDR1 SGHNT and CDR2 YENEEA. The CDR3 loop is CASRFTGDSRYEQYF. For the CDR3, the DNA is TGTGCCAGCAGATTTACCGGGGATTCCAGGTACGAGCAGTACTTC.

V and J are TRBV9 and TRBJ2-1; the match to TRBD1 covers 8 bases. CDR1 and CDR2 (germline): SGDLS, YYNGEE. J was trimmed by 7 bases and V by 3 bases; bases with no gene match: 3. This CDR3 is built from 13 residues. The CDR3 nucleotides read TGTGCCAGCAGCGAGACAGGGGAGAATGAGCAGTTCTTC. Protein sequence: CASSETGENEQFF.

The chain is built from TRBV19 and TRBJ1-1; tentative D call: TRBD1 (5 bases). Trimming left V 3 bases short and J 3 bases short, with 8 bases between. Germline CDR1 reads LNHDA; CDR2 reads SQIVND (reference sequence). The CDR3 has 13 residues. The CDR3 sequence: CASSMQGDTEAFF. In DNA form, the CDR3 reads TGTGCCAGTAGTATGCAGGGTGACACTGAAGCTTTCTTT.

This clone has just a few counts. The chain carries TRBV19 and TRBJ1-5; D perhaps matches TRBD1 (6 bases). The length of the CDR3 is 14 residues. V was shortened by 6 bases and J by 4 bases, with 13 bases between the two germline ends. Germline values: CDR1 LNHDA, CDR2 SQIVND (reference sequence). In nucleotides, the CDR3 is TGTGCCAGTAGCCGGGGGGCTGGGAATCAGCCCCAGCATTTT. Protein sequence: CASSRGAGNQPQHF.

CDR3 region: CASSVGGANTGELFF. CDR3 nucleotide sequence: TGTGCCAGCAGCGTCGGGGGGGCGAACACCGGGGAGCTGTTTTTT. The chain uses TRBV9 and TRBJ2-2; 8 bases line up with TRBD2. The CDR3 covers 15 residues. Germline-derived CDR1 and CDR2 are SGDLS and YYNGEE. The ends lost 2 bases at V and 0 bases at J; junction bases unmatched: 0.

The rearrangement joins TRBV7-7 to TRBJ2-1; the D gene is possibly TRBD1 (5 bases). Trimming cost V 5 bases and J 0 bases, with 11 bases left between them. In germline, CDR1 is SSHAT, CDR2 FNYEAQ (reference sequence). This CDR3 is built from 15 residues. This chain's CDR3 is CASSPVDSSYNEQFF. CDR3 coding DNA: TGTGCCAGCAGCCCCGTTGACAGCTCCTACAATGAGCAGTTCTTC.

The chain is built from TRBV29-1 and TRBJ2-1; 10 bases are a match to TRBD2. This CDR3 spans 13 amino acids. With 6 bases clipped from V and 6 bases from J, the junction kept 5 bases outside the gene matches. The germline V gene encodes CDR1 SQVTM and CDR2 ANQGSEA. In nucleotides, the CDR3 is TGCAGCGTCCCAAGCGGGGGGGCCAATGAGCAGTTCTTC. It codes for CSVPSGGANEQFF.

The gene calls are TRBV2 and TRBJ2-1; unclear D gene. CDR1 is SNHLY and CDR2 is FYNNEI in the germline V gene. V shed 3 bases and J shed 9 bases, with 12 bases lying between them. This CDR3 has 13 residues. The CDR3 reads CASSETEFGEQFF. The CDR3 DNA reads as TGTGCCAGCAGTGAGACGGAGTTCGGTGAGCAGTTCTTC.

The CDR3 coding sequence is TGTGCCAGCAGCTCCACCGGGACTAGCGGGTGGTTCACGCAGTATTTT. This codes for CASSSTGTSGWFTQYF. V is TRBV7-2 and J is TRBJ2-3, with 12 bases that match TRBD2. CDR1 is SGHTA, CDR2 FQGNSA, per germline. The CDR3 sequence is 16 residues long. The V and J ends lost 4 bases and 9 bases, in that order; junction bases with no gene match: 11.

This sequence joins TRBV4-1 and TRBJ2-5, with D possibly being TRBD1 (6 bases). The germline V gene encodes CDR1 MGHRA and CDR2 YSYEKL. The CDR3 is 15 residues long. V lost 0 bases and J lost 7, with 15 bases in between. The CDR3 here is CASSQEGDTAGTQYF. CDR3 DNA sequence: TGCGCCAGCAGCCAAGAAGGGGACACTGCTGGGACCCAGTACTTC.